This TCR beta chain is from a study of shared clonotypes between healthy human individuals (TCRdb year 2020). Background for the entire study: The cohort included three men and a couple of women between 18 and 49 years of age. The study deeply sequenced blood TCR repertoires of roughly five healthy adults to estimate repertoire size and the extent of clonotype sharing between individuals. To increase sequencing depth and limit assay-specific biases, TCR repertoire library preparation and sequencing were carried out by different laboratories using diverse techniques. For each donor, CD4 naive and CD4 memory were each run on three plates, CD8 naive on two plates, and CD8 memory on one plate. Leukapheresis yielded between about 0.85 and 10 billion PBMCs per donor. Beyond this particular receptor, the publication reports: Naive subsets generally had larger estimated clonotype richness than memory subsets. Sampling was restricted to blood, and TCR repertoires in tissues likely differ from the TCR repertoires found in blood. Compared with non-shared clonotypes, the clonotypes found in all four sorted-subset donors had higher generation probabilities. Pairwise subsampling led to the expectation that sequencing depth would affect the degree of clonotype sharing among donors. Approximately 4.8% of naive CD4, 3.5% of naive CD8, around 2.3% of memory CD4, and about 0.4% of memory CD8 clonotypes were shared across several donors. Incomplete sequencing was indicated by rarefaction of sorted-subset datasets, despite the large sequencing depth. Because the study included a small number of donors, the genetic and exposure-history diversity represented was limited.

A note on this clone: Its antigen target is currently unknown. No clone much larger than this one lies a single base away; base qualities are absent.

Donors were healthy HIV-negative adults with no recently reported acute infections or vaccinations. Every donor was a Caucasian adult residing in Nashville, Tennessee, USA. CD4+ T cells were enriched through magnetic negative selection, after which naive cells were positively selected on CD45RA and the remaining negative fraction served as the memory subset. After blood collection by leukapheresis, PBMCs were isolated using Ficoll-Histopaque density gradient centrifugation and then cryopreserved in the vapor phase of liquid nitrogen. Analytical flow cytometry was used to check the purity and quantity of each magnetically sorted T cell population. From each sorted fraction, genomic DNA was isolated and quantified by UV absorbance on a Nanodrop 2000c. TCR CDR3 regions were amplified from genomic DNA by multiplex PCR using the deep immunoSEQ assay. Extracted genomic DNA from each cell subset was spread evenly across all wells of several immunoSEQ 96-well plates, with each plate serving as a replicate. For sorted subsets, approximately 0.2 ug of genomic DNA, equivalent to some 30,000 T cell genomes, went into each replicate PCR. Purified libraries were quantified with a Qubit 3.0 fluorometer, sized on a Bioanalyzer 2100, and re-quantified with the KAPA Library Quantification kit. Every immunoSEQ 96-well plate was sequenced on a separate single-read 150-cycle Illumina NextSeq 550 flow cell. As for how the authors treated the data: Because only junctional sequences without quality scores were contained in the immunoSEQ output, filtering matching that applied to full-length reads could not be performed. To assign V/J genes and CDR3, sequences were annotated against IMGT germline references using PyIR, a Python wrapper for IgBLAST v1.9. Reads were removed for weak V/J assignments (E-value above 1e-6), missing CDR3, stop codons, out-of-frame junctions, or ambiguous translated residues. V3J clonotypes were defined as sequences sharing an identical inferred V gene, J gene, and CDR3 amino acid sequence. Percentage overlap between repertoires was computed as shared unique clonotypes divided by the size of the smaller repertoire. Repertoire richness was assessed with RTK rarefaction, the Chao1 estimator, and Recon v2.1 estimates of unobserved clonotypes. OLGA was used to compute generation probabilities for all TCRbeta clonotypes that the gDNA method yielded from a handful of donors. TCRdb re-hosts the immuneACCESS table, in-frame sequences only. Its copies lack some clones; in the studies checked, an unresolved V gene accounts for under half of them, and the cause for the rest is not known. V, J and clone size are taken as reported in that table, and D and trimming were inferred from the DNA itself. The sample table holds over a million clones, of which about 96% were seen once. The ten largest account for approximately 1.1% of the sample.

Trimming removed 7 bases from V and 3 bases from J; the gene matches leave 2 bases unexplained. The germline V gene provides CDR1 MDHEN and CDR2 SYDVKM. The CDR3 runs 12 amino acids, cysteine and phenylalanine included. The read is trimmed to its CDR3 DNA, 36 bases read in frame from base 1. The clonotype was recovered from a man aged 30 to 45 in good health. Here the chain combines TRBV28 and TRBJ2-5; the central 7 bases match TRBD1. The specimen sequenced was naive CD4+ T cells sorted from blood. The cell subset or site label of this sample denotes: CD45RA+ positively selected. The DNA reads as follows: TGTGCCAGCAATCAGGGGGAAGAGACCCAGTACTTC. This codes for CASNQGEETQYF.